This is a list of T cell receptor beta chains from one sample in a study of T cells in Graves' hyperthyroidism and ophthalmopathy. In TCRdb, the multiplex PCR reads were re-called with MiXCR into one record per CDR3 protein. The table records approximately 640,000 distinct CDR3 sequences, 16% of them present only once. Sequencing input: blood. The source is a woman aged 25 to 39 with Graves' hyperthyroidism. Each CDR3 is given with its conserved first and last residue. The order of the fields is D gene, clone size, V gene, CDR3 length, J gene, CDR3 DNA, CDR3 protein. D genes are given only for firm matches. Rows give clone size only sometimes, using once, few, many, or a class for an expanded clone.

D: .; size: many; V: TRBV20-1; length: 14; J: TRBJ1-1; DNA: TGCAGTGCTAGAGTGCCCCGTGGGGTTTCCGAAGCTTTCTTT; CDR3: CSARVPRGVSEAFF
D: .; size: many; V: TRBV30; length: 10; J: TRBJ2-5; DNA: TGTGCCTGGGGTCTTGAGACCCAGTACTTC; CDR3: CAWGLETQYF
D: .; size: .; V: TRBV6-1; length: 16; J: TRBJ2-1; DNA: TGTGCCAGCAGCCCGCAGGGGGGGCCCCCCTACAATGAGCAGTTCTTC; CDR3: CASSPQGGPPYNEQFF
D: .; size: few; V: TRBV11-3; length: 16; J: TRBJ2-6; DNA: TGTGCCAGCAGCTTATTTCCGGTCTCTGGGGCCAACGTCCTGACTTTC; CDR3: CASSLFPVSGANVLTF
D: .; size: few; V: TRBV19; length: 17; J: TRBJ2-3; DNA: TGTGCCAGTAGTATCGAGTCGGGGGACCCCCACGGAGATACGCAGTATTTT; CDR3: CASSIESGDPHGDTQYF
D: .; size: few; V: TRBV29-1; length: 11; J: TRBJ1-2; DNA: TGCAGCCTACAGATGGCCGGTGGCTACACCTTC; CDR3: CSLQMAGGYTF
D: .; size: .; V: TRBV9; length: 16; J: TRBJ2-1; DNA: TGTGCCAGCAGCGCCCGAACGGGCCTTGAGGGGGGTGAGCAGTTCTTC; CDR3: CASSARTGLEGGEQFF
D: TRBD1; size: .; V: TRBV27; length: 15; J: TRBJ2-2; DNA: TGTGCCAGCGGGACAGGCACCGCGAACACCGGGGAGCTGTTTTTT; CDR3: CASGTGTANTGELFF
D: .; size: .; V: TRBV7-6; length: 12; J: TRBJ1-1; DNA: TGTGCCAGCAGGGAGGCCGGTACTGAAGCTTTCTTT; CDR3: CASREAGTEAFF
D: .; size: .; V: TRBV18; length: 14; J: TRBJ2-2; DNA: TGTGCCAGCTCACCCATTGACCCCACCGGGGAGCTGTTTTTT; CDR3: CASSPIDPTGELFF
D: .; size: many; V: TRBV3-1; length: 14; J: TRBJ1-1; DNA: TGTGCCAGCAGCCAAGATGGACCGGGCTATGAAGCTTTCTTT; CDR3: CASSQDGPGYEAFF
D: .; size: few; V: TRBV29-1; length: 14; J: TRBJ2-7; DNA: TGCAGCGCTCGTACGGTGGGGGGGGCGGGCGAGCAGTACTTC; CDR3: CSARTVGGAGEQYF
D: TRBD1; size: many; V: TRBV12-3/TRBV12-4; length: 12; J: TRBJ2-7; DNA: TGTGCCAGCAGACAGACAGGGCTCGAGCAGTACTTC; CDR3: CASRQTGLEQYF
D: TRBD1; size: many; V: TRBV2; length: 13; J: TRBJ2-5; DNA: TGTGCCAGCAGCGTTCAGGGGGATGAGACCCAGTACTTC; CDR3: CASSVQGDETQYF
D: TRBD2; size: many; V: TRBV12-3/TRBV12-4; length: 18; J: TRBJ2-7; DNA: TGTGCCAGCAGTTCCTCCGGACTAGCGGGAAGGGGATTCTACGAGCAGTACTTC; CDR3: CASSSSGLAGRGFYEQYF
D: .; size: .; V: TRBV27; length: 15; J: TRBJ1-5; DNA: TGTGCCAGCAGTTTATCTTGGGGGAGCAATCAGCCCCAGCATTTT; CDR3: CASSLSWGSNQPQHF
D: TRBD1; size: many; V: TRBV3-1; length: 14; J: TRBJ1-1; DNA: TGTGCCAGCAGGGACCGGGACAGGGTAACTGAAGCTTTCTTT; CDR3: CASRDRDRVTEAFF
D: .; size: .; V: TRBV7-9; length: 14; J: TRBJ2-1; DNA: TGTGCCAGCAGCTTAGTTATGGGACTTAGTAAGCAGTTCTTC; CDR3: CASSLVMGLSKQFF
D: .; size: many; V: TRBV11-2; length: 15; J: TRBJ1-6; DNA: TGTGCCAGCAGCTTAGTCAGAAACACTAATTCACCCCTCCACTTT; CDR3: CASSLVRNTNSPLHF
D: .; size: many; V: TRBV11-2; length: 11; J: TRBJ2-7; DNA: TGTGCCAGCGCCCTAGCTCTCGAGCAGTACTTC; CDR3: CASALALEQYF
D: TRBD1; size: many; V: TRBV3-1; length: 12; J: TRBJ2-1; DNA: TGTGCCAGCAGCCAAGCAGGGGGTGAGCAGTTCTTC; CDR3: CASSQAGGEQFF
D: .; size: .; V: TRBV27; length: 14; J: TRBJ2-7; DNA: TGTGCCAGCAGTTTTGCCGGGATGGGCTACGAGCAGTACTTC; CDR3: CASSFAGMGYEQYF
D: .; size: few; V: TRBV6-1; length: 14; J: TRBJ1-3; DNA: TGTGCCAGCAGCCTACATCGCGCCGGAAACACCATATATTTT; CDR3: CASSLHRAGNTIYF
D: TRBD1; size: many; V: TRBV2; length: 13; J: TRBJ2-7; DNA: TGTGCCAGCAGTGAATGGACAGGGGTCCAGCAGTACTTC; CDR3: CASSEWTGVQQYF